The T cell receptor (beta chain) described here comes from a study of Graves' ophthalmopathy and Graves' hyperthyroidism. Germline V CDR1 and CDR2: SEHNR, FQNEAQ (reference sequence). V gave up 5 bases and J gave up 8 bases; unmatched junction bases: 5. The CDR3 sequence is 12 residues long. As the template, RNA transcripts were used to amplify TCR beta CDR3 regions. RT-PCR with HTBI primers came first, then second-round multiplex PCR. TCRdb redid the calling of the multiplex PCR reads with MiXCR, one entry per CDR3 protein. The sample carries approximately 700,000 distinct CDR3 sequences, roughly 41% recorded once.

This clonotype originated in an adult man with Graves' ophthalmopathy. The chain joins TRBV7-9 to TRBJ1-1, with TRBD1 matching over 7 bases. The sequenced sample consisted of peripheral blood. As DNA, the CDR3 is TGTGCCAGCAGCCCTACAGGGGTGGAAGCTTTCTTT. Translation gives CASSPTGVEAFF.